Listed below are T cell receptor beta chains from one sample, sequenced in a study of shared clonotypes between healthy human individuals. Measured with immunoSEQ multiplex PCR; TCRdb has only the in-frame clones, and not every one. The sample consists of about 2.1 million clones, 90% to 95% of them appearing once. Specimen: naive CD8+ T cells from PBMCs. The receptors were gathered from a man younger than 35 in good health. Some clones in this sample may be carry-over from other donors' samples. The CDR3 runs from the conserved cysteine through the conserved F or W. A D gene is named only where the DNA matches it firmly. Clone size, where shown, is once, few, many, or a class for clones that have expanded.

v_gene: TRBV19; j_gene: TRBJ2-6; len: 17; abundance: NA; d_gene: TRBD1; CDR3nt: TGTGCCACCACACCGGACAGGGAATATTCTGGGGCCAACGTCCTGACTTTC; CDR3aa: CATTPDREYSGANVLTF
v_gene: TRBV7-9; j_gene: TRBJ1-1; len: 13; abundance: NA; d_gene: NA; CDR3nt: TGTGCCAGCAGCTACGCCGGGGGCAAAGAAGCTTTCTTT; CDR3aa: CASSYAGGKEAFF
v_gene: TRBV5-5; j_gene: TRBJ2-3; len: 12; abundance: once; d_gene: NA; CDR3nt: TGTGCCAGCAGCTTGGACTGGGATACGCAGTATTTT; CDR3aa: CASSLDWDTQYF
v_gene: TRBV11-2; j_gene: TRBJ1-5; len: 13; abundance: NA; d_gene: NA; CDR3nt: TGTGCCAGCAGCTTCGGCCCCGGGGCGCCCCAGCATTTT; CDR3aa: CASSFGPGAPQHF
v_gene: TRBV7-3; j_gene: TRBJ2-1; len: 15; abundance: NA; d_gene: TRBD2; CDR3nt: TGTGCCAGCAGCGCCTCCAGCGGGAGTTTAAATGAGCAGTTCTTC; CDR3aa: CASSASSGSLNEQFF
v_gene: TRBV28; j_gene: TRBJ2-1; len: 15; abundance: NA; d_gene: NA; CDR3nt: TGTGCCAGCAGTTTTGATTTCGGGGCCACCAATGAGCAGTTCTTC; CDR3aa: CASSFDFGATNEQFF
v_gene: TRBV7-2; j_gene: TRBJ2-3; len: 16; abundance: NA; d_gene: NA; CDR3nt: TGTGCCAGCAGCTCCCTGACTAGAAGTTATACAGATACGCAGTATTTT; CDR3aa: CASSSLTRSYTDTQYF
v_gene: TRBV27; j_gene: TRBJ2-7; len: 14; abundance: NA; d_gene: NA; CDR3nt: TGTGCCAGCAGTTTGACCGCTAGCTCCTACGAGCAGTACTTC; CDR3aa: CASSLTASSYEQYF
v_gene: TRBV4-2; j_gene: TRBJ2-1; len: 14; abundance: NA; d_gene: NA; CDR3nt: TGTGCCAGCAGCCAGACCGGTCCTTACAATGAGCAGTTCTTC; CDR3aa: CASSQTGPYNEQFF
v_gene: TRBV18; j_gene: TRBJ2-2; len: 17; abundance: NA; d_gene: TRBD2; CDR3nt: TGTGCCAGCTCACCTTTCGAGGGAGGGCCCGGAGCCGGGGAGCTGTTTTTT; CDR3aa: CASSPFEGGPGAGELFF
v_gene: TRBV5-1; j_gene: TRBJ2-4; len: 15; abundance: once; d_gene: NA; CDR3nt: TGCGCCAGCAGCTTGGCCAGGGGCGCGGAAAACATTCAGTACTTC; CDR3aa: CASSLARGAENIQYF
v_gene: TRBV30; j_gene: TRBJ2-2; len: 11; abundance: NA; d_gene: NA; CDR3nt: TGTGCCGCTCACTGGACCGGGGAGCTGTTTTTT; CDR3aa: CAAHWTGELFF
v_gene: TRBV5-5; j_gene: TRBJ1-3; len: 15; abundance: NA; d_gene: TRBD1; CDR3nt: TGTGCCAGCAGCTCCGGACAGGCCTCTGGAAACACCATATATTTT; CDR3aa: CASSSGQASGNTIYF
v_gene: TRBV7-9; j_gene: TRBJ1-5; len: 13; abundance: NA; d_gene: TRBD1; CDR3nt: TGTGCCAGCAGCTTTGACAGGGATCAGCCCCAGCATTTT; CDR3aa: CASSFDRDQPQHF
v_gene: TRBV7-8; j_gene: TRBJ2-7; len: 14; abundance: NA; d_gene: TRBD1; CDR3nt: TGTGCCAGCAGCTTAGGACAGGGGGCCTACGAGCAGTACTTC; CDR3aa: CASSLGQGAYEQYF
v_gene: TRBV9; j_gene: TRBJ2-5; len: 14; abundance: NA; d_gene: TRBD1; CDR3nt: TGTGCCAGCAGCCCCGGGACAGGGTTGAAGACCCAGTACTTC; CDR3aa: CASSPGTGLKTQYF
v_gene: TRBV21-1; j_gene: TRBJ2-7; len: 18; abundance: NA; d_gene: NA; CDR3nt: TGTGCCAGCAGCAAAGTCCTGCGGACAGGGTCGATTTTGTACGAGCAGTACTTC; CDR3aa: CASSKVLRTGSILYEQYF
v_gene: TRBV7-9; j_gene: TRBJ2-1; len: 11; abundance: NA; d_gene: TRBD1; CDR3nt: TGTGCCAGCAGCTCGACAGGGGGCGGGTTCTTC; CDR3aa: CASSSTGGGFF
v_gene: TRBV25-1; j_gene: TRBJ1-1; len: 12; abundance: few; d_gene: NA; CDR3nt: TGTGCCAGCAGTGGGACCAACACTGAAGCTTTCTTT; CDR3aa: CASSGTNTEAFF
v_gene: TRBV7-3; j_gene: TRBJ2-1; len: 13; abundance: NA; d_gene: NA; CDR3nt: TGTGCCAGCAGCGGACTCCTGTACAATGAGCAGTTCTTC; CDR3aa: CASSGLLYNEQFF
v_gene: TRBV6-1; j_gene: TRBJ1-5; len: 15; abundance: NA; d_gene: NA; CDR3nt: TGTGCCAGCAGTCCTCCAGACTATAGCAATCAGCCCCAGCATTTT; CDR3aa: CASSPPDYSNQPQHF
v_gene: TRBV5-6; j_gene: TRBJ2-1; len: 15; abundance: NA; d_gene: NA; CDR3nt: TGTGCCAGCAGCTTGCCAGGCTCTTCCTACAATGAGCAGTTCTTC; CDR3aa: CASSLPGSSYNEQFF